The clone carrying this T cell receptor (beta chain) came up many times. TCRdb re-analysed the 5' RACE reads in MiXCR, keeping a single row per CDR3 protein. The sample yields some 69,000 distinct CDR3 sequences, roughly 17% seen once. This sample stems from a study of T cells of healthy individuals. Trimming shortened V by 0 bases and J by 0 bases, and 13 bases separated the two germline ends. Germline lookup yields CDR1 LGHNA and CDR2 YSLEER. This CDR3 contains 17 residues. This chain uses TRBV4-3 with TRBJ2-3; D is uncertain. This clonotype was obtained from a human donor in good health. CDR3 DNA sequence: TGCGCCAGCAGCCAAGATAGTACGGCGGCTAGCACAGATACGCAGTATTTT. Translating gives CASSQDSTAASTDTQYF.